The 22 T cell receptor beta chains listed next were all sequenced from one sample in a study of control samples from healthy donors and cancer patients. Here immunoSEQ multiplex PCR was the method, and the copy in TCRdb shows in-frame clones only, minus some. The repertoire holds around 130,000 clones, with 80% to 95% as singletons. The sequenced sample consisted of blood. The source is a man between 18 and 29 years old in good health.

This clone appeared once. The gene calls are TRBV19 and TRBJ2-6, with D perhaps matching TRBD1 (5 bases). This CDR3 spans 16 amino acids. V dropped 6 bases and J dropped 0 bases, with 12 bases sitting between them. The germline V gene has CDR1 LNHDA and CDR2 SQIVND (reference sequence). As DNA, the CDR3 is TGTGCCAGTAGCGCTGACAGCAACTCTGGGGCCAACGTCCTGACTTTC. This gives the protein CASSADSNSGANVLTF.

The CDR3 region has the DNA TGCGCCAGCAAGAAGGGGGCGAACACCGGGGAGCTGTTTTTT. It encodes CASKKGANTGELFF. This chain connects TRBV5-1 to TRBJ2-2, with a tentative D call TRBD1 (6 bases). Between the trimmed V and J ends, which lost 6 bases and 0 bases, there was a span of 9 bases. Germline lookup yields CDR1 SGHRS and CDR2 YFSETQ. The CDR3 is 14 residues long.

This clone came up once. The chain carries TRBV7-8 and TRBJ2-5; D is uncertain. Germline V lookup: CDR1 SGHVS, CDR2 FQNEAQ. The CDR3 runs to 15 residues. Trimming removed 5 bases at V and 5 bases at J, with 18 bases between. The CDR3 spells CASSPGRGPRETQYF. The CDR3 region has the DNA TGTGCCAGCAGCCCCGGAAGAGGACCCCGGGAGACCCAGTACTTC.

This chain uses TRBV5-8 with TRBJ2-5; possibly TRBD1 or TRBD2 for D (5 bases each). This CDR3 comprises 17 residues. V lost 4 bases and J lost 4, with 23 bases in between. Germline V lookup: CDR1 SGHTS, CDR2 YDEGEE. CDR3 DNA: TGTGCCAGCAGCGGGGGAAAAGGGAGTGGTGTTGCAGAGACCCAGTACTTC. This encodes CASSGGKGSGVAETQYF.

The chain uses TRBV7-8 and TRBJ1-6, with D maybe TRBD1 (6 bases). V dropped 2 bases and J dropped 7 bases, with 9 bases sitting between them. The germline V gene has CDR1 SGHVS and CDR2 FQNEAQ. CDR3 size: 14 residues. The CDR3 here is CASSLNQGNSPLHF. CDR3 DNA: TGTGCCAGCAGCTTAAATCAGGGGAATTCACCCCTCCACTTT.

The chain has TRBV30 and TRBJ2-7, with 9 nucleotides matching TRBD1. Germline CDR1 and CDR2: GTSNPN and SVGIG (reference sequence). V was clipped by 8 bases and J by 2 bases; unmatched bases: 7. This CDR3 is built from 13 residues. CDR3 bases: TGTGCCGCCACCGGGACAGGGCCCTACGAGCAGTACTTC. This codes for CAATGTGPYEQYF.

The V call is TRBV10-3, the J call TRBJ2-5; the match to TRBD2 covers 8 bases. J lost 1 base, V lost 5 bases, and 6 bases had no gene match. This CDR3 has 15 residues. Germline loops: CDR1 ENHRY, CDR2 SYGVKD. This CDR3 reads CAISQFRGGQETQYF. The CDR3 nucleotides are TGTGCCATCAGTCAGTTCCGGGGGGGCCAAGAGACCCAGTACTTC.

The chain is built from TRBV5-4 and TRBJ1-3; D is perhaps TRBD1 (5 bases). With 3 bases removed from V and 4 bases from J, the gap between germline ends came to 17 bases. The CDR3 is 16 residues long. Germline loops: CDR1 SGHNT, CDR2 YYREEE (reference sequence). CDR3 in amino acids: CASSSYTGTLGNTIYF. CDR3 bases: TGTGCCAGCAGCTCTTACACCGGGACGCTCGGAAACACCATATATTTT.

This chain's CDR3 is CASSLGGQGATEAFF. As DNA, the CDR3 is TGTGCCAGCAGCTTAGGGGGACAGGGGGCCACTGAAGCTTTCTTT. The V and J genes are TRBV11-3 and TRBJ1-1; 12 bases fit TRBD1. Germline V gene lookup returns CDR1 SGHNT and CDR2 YENEEA. The length of the CDR3 is 15 residues. V gave up 1 base and J gave up 4 bases; unmatched junction bases: 1.

Note on this clone: The junction does not match germline at one end; this may be a read error. The gene calls are TRBV7-2 and TRBJ2-7, with 8 bases matching TRBD1. Germline loops: CDR1 SGHTA, CDR2 FQGNSA. The CDR3 extends over 15 amino acids. The CDR3 nucleotides are TGTGCCAGCAGTTTAGACAGGGGCCCTTCCTACGAGCAGTACTTC. The encoded protein is CASSLDRGPSYEQYF.

This chain connects TRBV4-3 to TRBJ1-2, with D uncertain. CDR1 and CDR2 from the germline V gene are LGHNA and YSLEER. V was pared by 0 bases and J by 3 bases, with 11 bases between. This CDR3 region has 15 residues. CDR3 in amino acids: CASSQEAGFHYGYTF. DNA for the CDR3: TGCGCCAGCAGCCAAGAGGCGGGATTCCACTATGGCTACACCTTC.

The CDR3 loop is CASSLTGQGSTGELFF. In nucleotides, the CDR3 is TGCGCCAGCAGCCTAACGGGACAGGGGAGCACCGGGGAGCTGTTTTTT. This sequence joins TRBV5-1 and TRBJ2-2, with 10 bases lining up with TRBD1. The CDR3 length is 16 residues. J was trimmed by 4 bases and V by 4 bases; bases with no gene match: 7. Germline assignment: CDR1 SGHRS and CDR2 YFSETQ.

The chain combines TRBV3-1 (or the pseudogene TRBV3-2) with TRBJ1-6; D remains ambiguous. V lost 3 bases to trimming and J lost 14 bases, with 11 bases between them. Germline V gives CDR1 LGHDT, CDR2 YNNKEL (reference sequence). The CDR3 extends over 12 amino acids. The CDR3 DNA reads as TGTGCCAGCAGCCAGGAGGGTCTCACCCTCCACTTT. This translates into CASSQEGLTLHF.

The V call is TRBV30, the J call TRBJ2-1, with 8 bases aligning to TRBD2. V gave up 0 bases and J gave up 7 bases; unmatched junction bases: 8. The CDR3 runs 15 residues. Per the germline V gene, CDR1 is GTSNPN and CDR2 is SVGIG (reference sequence). In DNA, the CDR3 is TGTGCCTGGAGTGTCCGAGCGGGAGTGGGGAATGAGCAGTTCTTC. Its protein is CAWSVRAGVGNEQFF. The full variable domain, with the rest looked up from reference TRBV30 and TRBJ2-1, is SQTIHQWPATLVQPVGSPLSLECTVEGTSNPNLYWYRQAAGRGLQLLFYSVGIGQISSEVPQNLSASRPQDRQFILSSKKLLLSDSGFYLCAWSVRAGVGNEQFFGPGTRLTVL.

The rearrangement joins TRBV10-3 to TRBJ1-4; no firm D call. The CDR3 is 14 residues long. Germline V gene lookup returns CDR1 ENHRY and CDR2 SYGVKD. Deletions cut 0 bases from V and 6 bases from J, with 8 bases between. In DNA form, the CDR3 reads TGTGCCATCAGTGAGTCAGGCTCCCATGAAAAACTGTTTTTT. Amino acids: CAISESGSHEKLFF.

Here the CDR3 DNA reads TGTGCCAGTGGTCGGACTAGCGGGGAGTACAATGAGCAGTTCTTC. It is translated as CASGRTSGEYNEQFF. The chain has TRBV19 and TRBJ2-1, with 12 positions matching TRBD2. CDR1 is LNHDA, CDR2 SQIVND, per germline (reference sequence). This CDR3 comprises 15 residues. V gave up 8 bases and J gave up 4 bases; unmatched junction bases: 6.

This chain links TRBV27 with TRBJ2-3; no definite D call. V was cut by 3 bases and J by 2 bases, with 6 bases left in between. The germline CDR1 and CDR2 sequences are MNHEY and SMNVEV (reference sequence). The CDR3 sequence is 13 residues long. In nucleotides, the CDR3 is TGTGCCAGCAGTTTTTCCAACACAGATACGCAGTATTTT. This encodes CASSFSNTDTQYF.

The chain employs TRBV3-1 (or the pseudogene TRBV3-2) and TRBJ2-3; D perhaps matches TRBD2 (6 bases). The CDR3 spans 14 residues. In germline, CDR1 is LGHDT, CDR2 YNNKEL (reference sequence). V was clipped by 3 bases and J by 4 bases, with 11 bases between them. The chain's CDR3 is CASSQTSLADTQYF. DNA of the CDR3: TGTGCCAGCAGCCAGACTAGTCTAGCAGATACGCAGTATTTT.

The V call is TRBV29-1, the J call TRBJ1-2, with 7 nucleotides matching TRBD1. The germline CDR1 and CDR2 sequences are SQVTM and ANQGSEA. Trimming took 7 bases from V and 4 from J; bases not matched to a gene: 12. The CDR3 is 14 residues long. The CDR3 DNA reads TGCAGCGCTGAGGTTTCAGGGGGTTTCTATGGCTACACCTTC. Its translation is CSAEVSGGFYGYTF.

The count of this clone is one. The rearrangement links TRBV19 to TRBJ1-2, with unresolved D. V was clipped by 2 bases and J by 0 bases, with 7 bases between them. This CDR3 spans 14 amino acids. Germline values: CDR1 LNHDA, CDR2 SQIVND (reference sequence). CDR3 region: CASSIPGSNYGYTF. CDR3 bases: TGTGCCAGTAGTATACCGGGGTCTAACTATGGCTACACCTTC.

The chain is built from TRBV15 and TRBJ2-5; 8 bases are shared with TRBD1. V was pared by 3 bases and J by 4 bases, with 4 bases of the junction left unmatched. Germline-derived CDR1 and CDR2 are LNHNV and YYDKDF (reference sequence). This CDR3 is 14 amino acids long. CDR3 DNA sequence: TGTGCCACCAGCAGGACAGGGGCACTAGAGACCCAGTACTTC. This sequence encodes CATSRTGALETQYF.

This chain links TRBV18 with TRBJ1-1, with D tentatively TRBD1 (5 bases). V was pared by 1 base and J by 4 bases, with 13 bases between. Germline V gene data show CDR1 as KGHSH and CDR2 as LQKENI. The CDR3 spans 15 residues. The CDR3 coding sequence is TGTGCCAGCTCACCACAGGCGGGGGGGACCACTGAAGCTTTCTTT. It encodes CASSPQAGGTTEAFF.